The T cell receptor beta chain under discussion was sequenced for a study of regulatory T cells in long-lasting Graves disease. About the research overall: The term persistent Graves' disease signified upward of 5 years on antithyroid drugs with positive TSH receptor antibodies.

Trimming cost V 6 bases and J 7 bases, with 19 bases left between them. The CDR3 sequence is 15 residues long. Germline lookup yields CDR1 MDHEN and CDR2 SYDVKM. iRepertoire HTBI primers and Arm-PCR of CDR3 regions built TCR beta libraries. TCRdb independently ran MiXCR on the multiplex PCR reads; one entry per CDR3 protein. The sample contains approximately 500,000 distinct CDR3 sequences, roughly 21% of which appear only once. Indicated time point: persistent/refractory GD, antithyroid drugs over 5 years with positive TRAb. Making the TCR library involved RNA that had been extracted from PBMCs. General study findings and limits: Persistent disease was associated with favored TRBV28 usage and with favored use of TRBJ1-2 and TRBJ2-5.

This clonotype was observed a few times. What it binds is unknown. The starting material was peripheral blood mononuclear cells (PBMCs), obtained when the disease was refractory, from a patient treated with antithyroid drugs. The source is a female donor with Graves disease. The rearrangement uses TRBV28 and TRBJ1-5; D is unclear. CDR3 protein: CASSSTGFSWQPQHF. CDR3 DNA: TGTGCCAGCAGCTCAACCGGGTTCAGCTGGCAGCCCCAGCATTTT.